This T cell receptor beta chain was sequenced in a study of cytomegalovirus exposure and HLA in healthy donors. Primers: 60 Vbeta forward and 13 Jbeta reverse. Some clones are missing from TCRdb's copy, which holds only in-frame ones; the method was immunoSEQ multiplex PCR. The sample has 170,000 or so clones; 70% to 85% are singletons. Germline CDR1 SNHLY, CDR2 FYNNEI. The CDR3 sequence is 15 residues long. V shed 6 bases and J 3 bases; nucleotides not matched to a gene: 7. The TCR was taken from a woman younger than 45 in good health and CMV-seropositive. The sequencing sample was made of PBMCs. The chain joins TRBV2 to TRBJ1-4; 7 nucleotides agree with TRBD1. In DNA form, the CDR3 reads TGTGCCAGCAGGGCAAGGGACAGCCCTAATGAAAAACTGTTTTTT. Its protein is CASRARDSPNEKLFF.